This T cell receptor beta chain was sequenced during a study of monozygotic twins with inflammatory bowel disease. Study-level results: On the inverse Simpson index, IBD patients scored lower for TCRbeta diversity than healthy co-twins. No discrimination was achieved between different T cell subtypes.

Each UMI harboured a 6-nucleotide sample barcode and was appended via template switching. Nested PCRs (approximately 17 and 9 cycles, two total) were applied to TCRalpha and TCRbeta cDNA. TCRdb reprocessed the 5' RACE reads and stores each CDR3 protein as one record, lacking DNA. The sample data list 350,000 to 550,000 distinct CDR3 sequences. In regard to this clonotype: What it recognizes is unknown.

The CDR3 is 15 residues long. The germline V gene has CDR1 SGHRS and CDR2 YFSETQ. The V and J genes are TRBV5-1 and TRBJ2-7; as DNA is missing, the TRBD1 call by TCRdb cannot be tested. The sample taken for sequencing was blood. This receptor was identified in a human donor with ulcerative colitis or Crohn's disease, or a healthy co-twin of an affected twin (not recorded which). CDR3: CASQPTGAERGEQYF.